A single sample is the source of the 29 T cell receptor beta chains below, sequenced in a study of OX40 agonist ivuxolimab in advanced cancers. Method: immunoSEQ multiplex PCR; TCRdb's copy keeps in-frame clones and lacks some. The sample lists roughly 57,000 clones; about 90% were seen once. The sample in question was CD4+ or CD8+ T cells sorted from blood, obtained in a trial of the OX40 agonist ivuxolimab. These receptors were collected from an adult with an advanced solid tumor such as melanoma, head and neck, liver or kidney cancer.

V usage is TRBV4-1 and J usage is TRBJ2-3; a possible D gene is TRBD1 (5 bases). This CDR3 is 14 amino acids long. From germline, CDR1 is MGHRA and CDR2 YSYEKL. V lost 5 bases, J lost 1 base, and 10 bases lay in between. The CDR3 sequence: CASSLPGRTDTQYF. The CDR3 nucleotides are TGCGCCAGCAGCTTGCCAGGGCGCACAGATACGCAGTATTTT.

This clone was counted once. This sequence joins TRBV5-5 and TRBJ2-2; the D gene could be TRBD1 or TRBD2 (5 bases each). Germline CDR1 and CDR2: SGHKS and YYEKEE (reference sequence). Trimming stripped 0 bases from V and 7 bases from J, with 10 bases between. The CDR3 consists of 14 residues. As DNA, the CDR3 is TGTGCCAGCAGCTTGGCTGGGGGTGACGGGGAGCTGTTTTTT. Its translation is CASSLAGGDGELFF.

The chain couples TRBV25-1 to TRBJ1-5; D might be TRBD1 (5 bases). V dropped 1 base and J dropped 6 bases, with 13 bases sitting between them. This CDR3 has 15 amino acids. Germline V gene sequence: CDR1 MGHDK, CDR2 SYGVNS. The DNA of the CDR3 is TGTGCCAGCAGTGAATTAGGCAGGGATGGTCAGCCCCAGCATTTT. Translated: CASSELGRDGQPQHF. The full variable domain, completed using reference TRBV25-1 and TRBJ1-5, is EADIYQTPRYLVIGTGKKITLECSQTMGHDKMYWYQQDPGMELHLIHYSYGVNSTEKGDLSSESTVSRIRTEHFPLTLESARPSHTSQYLCASSELGRDGQPQHFGDGTRLSIL.

The CDR3 region is CASSLEPGLAYEQFF. CDR3 bases: TGTGCCAGCAGCTTAGAGCCGGGACTAGCCTATGAGCAGTTCTTC. The genes are TRBV7-2 and TRBJ2-1, with 9 bases identical to TRBD2. V dropped 1 base and J dropped 8; count of bases not matched to a gene: 6. Germline V gives CDR1 SGHTA, CDR2 FQGNSA. The CDR3 has 15 amino acids.

V and J are TRBV19 and TRBJ2-1; possibly TRBD2 for D (5 bases). The CDR3 length is 16 residues. CDR1 and CDR2 from the germline V gene are LNHDA and SQIVND (reference sequence). The V gene lost 2 bases and the J gene lost 4 bases, with 15 bases spanning the gap. CDR3 region: CASSITSGVGYNEQFF. The DNA for the CDR3 is TGTGCCAGTAGTATAACTAGTGGGGTAGGTTACAATGAGCAGTTCTTC.

The V gene is TRBV7-9, the J gene TRBJ1-6; no definite D call. V lost 1 base and J lost 8, with 3 bases in between. The germline CDR1 and CDR2 sequences are SEHNR and FQNEAQ (reference sequence). The length of the CDR3 is 12 residues. CDR3 protein: CASSLGDSPLHF. CDR3 bases: TGTGCCAGCAGCTTAGGGGATTCACCCCTCCACTTT.

The V and J genes are TRBV10-1 and TRBJ2-1; 11 bases match TRBD2. This CDR3 is built from 15 residues. J gave up 3 bases and V 5 bases, and 3 bases lay outside the gene matches. The germline V gene has CDR1 WNHNN and CDR2 SYGVQD (reference sequence). This chain's CDR3 is CASSLGTSGYNEQFF. The CDR3 DNA reads TGCGCCAGCAGTCTCGGGACTAGCGGCTACAATGAGCAGTTCTTC.

The chain combines TRBV7-9 with TRBJ2-7; 12 nucleotides match TRBD2. The CDR3 contains 14 residues. J gave up 7 bases and V 5 bases, and 6 bases lay outside the gene matches. Germline values: CDR1 SEHNR, CDR2 FQNEAQ (reference sequence). DNA of the CDR3: TGTGCCAGCAGCCGACTAGCGGGAGTACGTGAGCAGTACTTC. Its protein is CASSRLAGVREQYF.

V gene TRBV9 combines with J gene TRBJ2-7; 14 bases match TRBD2. V was pared by 3 bases and J by 5 bases, with 4 bases of the junction left unmatched. Germline values: CDR1 SGDLS, CDR2 YYNGEE. The CDR3 has 15 amino acids. CDR3 in DNA: TGTGCCAGCAGCGCGGGACTAGCGGGAGTTGACGAGCAGTACTTC. Translated, it gives CASSAGLAGVDEQYF.

The V call is TRBV6-4, the J call TRBJ2-6; 8 bases fit TRBD2. V was clipped by 5 bases and J by 2 bases; unmatched bases: 5. This CDR3 comprises 16 residues. Germline CDR1 reads MRHNA; CDR2 reads SNTAGT. CDR3 loop: CASSPGGVAGANVLTF. DNA of the CDR3: TGTGCCAGCAGTCCCGGGGGGGTAGCTGGGGCCAACGTCCTGACTTTC.

In this sample, this clone turned up a few times. The chain combines TRBV27 with TRBJ2-3; D remains unclear. The V end was cut by 0 bases, the J end by 4 bases, with 5 bases between. Germline CDR1 is MNHEY and CDR2 is SMNVEV (reference sequence). The CDR3 runs 13 residues. CDR3 protein: CASSLSRPDTQYF. Here the CDR3 DNA reads TGTGCCAGCAGTTTATCGCGTCCAGATACGCAGTATTTT.

In its sample, this clone was seen once. This chain uses TRBV11-2 with TRBJ2-5; D possibly corresponds to TRBD1 (5 bases). Germline lookup yields CDR1 SGHAT and CDR2 FQNNGV. CDR3 length: 17 residues. V was clipped by 5 bases and J by 1 base, with 20 bases between them. CDR3 residues: CASSLFPPRQIQETQYF. Written as DNA, the CDR3 is TGTGCCAGCAGCCTTTTTCCCCCCCGACAGATCCAAGAGACCCAGTACTTC.

This sequence joins TRBV28 and TRBJ2-5; TRBD2 agrees at 13 bases. The CDR3 contains 15 residues. CDR1 and CDR2 (germline): MDHEN, SYDVKM. The V and J ends lost 6 bases and 5 bases, in that order; junction bases with no gene match: 6. CDR3 loop: CASRQLAGGPETQYF. CDR3 sequence (DNA): TGTGCCAGCAGACAACTAGCGGGAGGGCCGGAGACCCAGTACTTC.

The chain has TRBV18 and TRBJ2-5; TRBD2 might be the D (5 bases). From germline, CDR1 is KGHSH and CDR2 LQKENI. Trimming left V 9 bases short and J 5 bases short, with 13 bases between. The length of the CDR3 is 12 residues. The CDR3 loop is CASGLARETQYF. The DNA of the CDR3 is TGTGCCAGTGGACTGGCGCGGGAGACCCAGTACTTC.

The chain combines TRBV6-1 with TRBJ2-3; possibly TRBD1 for D (6 bases). Looked up from germline, CDR1 is MNHNS and CDR2 is SASEGT. CDR3 length: 15 residues. V gave up 5 bases and J gave up 2 bases, with 14 bases separating them. CDR3 amino acids: CASSISGAITDTQYF. CDR3 sequence (DNA): TGTGCCAGCAGTATTTCAGGGGCTATCACAGATACGCAGTATTTT.

V is TRBV6-5 and J is TRBJ2-5; TRBD2 matches at 13 bases. Unmatched junction bases numbered 4, after V lost 2 bases and J lost 4 bases. Germline values: CDR1 MNHEY, CDR2 SVGAGI. There are 16 residues in the CDR3. The CDR3 protein is CASSYGGLAGSETQYF. The CDR3 DNA reads as TGTGCCAGCAGTTACGGGGGACTAGCGGGATCAGAGACCCAGTACTTC.

The gene calls are TRBV6-5 and TRBJ2-7, with TRBD2 identical over 7 bases. Trimming took 4 bases from V and 0 from J; bases not matched to a gene: 9. CDR3 length: 16 amino acids. Germline CDR1 and CDR2: MNHEY and SVGAGI. CDR3 sequence (DNA): TGTGCCAGCAGTTTTGGCGCGGGAGAGAGCTCCTACGAGCAGTACTTC. Amino acid sequence: CASSFGAGESSYEQYF.

The chain combines TRBV9 with TRBJ1-3, with D possibly TRBD1 on 5 matching bases. The CDR3 length is 15 residues. The germline V gene has CDR1 SGDLS and CDR2 YYNGEE. V gave up 5 bases and J gave up 0 bases, with 12 bases separating them. The CDR3 protein is CASRGDLSSGNTIYF. CDR3 DNA: TGTGCCAGCAGAGGGGACCTTTCCTCTGGAAACACCATATATTTT.

The chain carries TRBV10-1 and TRBJ2-2; the D is unclear. Germline CDR1 WNHNN, CDR2 SYGVQD (reference sequence). The CDR3 sequence is 16 residues long. V dropped 0 bases and J dropped 0 bases, with 8 bases sitting between them. The CDR3 loop reads CASSESRMSNTGELFF. The CDR3 DNA sequence: TGCGCCAGCAGTGAGTCGCGGATGTCGAACACCGGGGAGCTGTTTTTT.

CDR3 nucleotide sequence: TGTGCCAGTAGACTAGCAACGAACACCGGGGAGCTGTTTTTT. This encodes CASRLATNTGELFF. The chain is built from TRBV19 and TRBJ2-2, with D perhaps matching TRBD2 (6 bases). The CDR3 extends over 14 amino acids. Trimming cost V 6 bases and J 0 bases, with 8 bases left between them. Germline V gene sequence: CDR1 LNHDA, CDR2 SQIVND (reference sequence).

The J gene is TRBJ2-1, the V gene TRBV2, with 7 bases identical to TRBD2. Germline V gives CDR1 SNHLY, CDR2 FYNNEI. The CDR3 is 16 residues long. With V trimmed by 5 bases and J by 6 bases, 13 bases remained unmatched. CDR3 loop: CASSWAWEGRFNEQFF. In DNA form, the CDR3 reads TGTGCCAGCAGTTGGGCCTGGGAGGGGCGCTTCAATGAGCAGTTCTTC.

This clone was detected only once. CDR3 nucleotides: TGTGCCAGCAGCCTCTCGACGTTGGGCACCGGGGAGCTGTTTTTT. Protein product: CASSLSTLGTGELFF. The chain uses TRBV11-2 and TRBJ2-2; D not resolved. This CDR3 has 15 amino acids. With 5 bases removed from V and 4 bases from J, the gap between germline ends came to 14 bases. Per germline, CDR1 SGHAT and CDR2 FQNNGV.

The table lists this clone with a count of one. The chain recombines TRBV5-3 with TRBJ1-1; 7 nucleotides match TRBD1. TRBV5-3 is an open reading frame, and its role is uncertain. The CDR3 consists of 15 residues. J gave up 0 bases and V 8 bases, and 10 bases lay outside the gene matches. CDR3 amino acids: CASSPPTGLNTEAFF. In DNA, the CDR3 is TGTGCCAGCAGCCCACCGACAGGGTTGAACACTGAAGCTTTCTTT.

J is TRBJ2-7 and V is TRBV4-2; D may be TRBD1 (6 bases). The CDR3 length is 16 residues. Germline V gives CDR1 LGHNA, CDR2 YNFKEQ. Trimming cost V 4 bases and J 3 bases, with 19 bases left between them. The CDR3 protein is CASSLGITGSYYEQYF. Here the CDR3 DNA reads TGTGCCAGCAGCCTCGGGATTACAGGGTCGTACTACGAGCAGTACTTC.

The chain carries TRBV12-5 and TRBJ1-2, with D maybe TRBD1 (6 bases). The ends were cut back, 3 bases at V and 4 bases at J, with 12 bases in the middle. CDR3 length equals 14 residues. The germline gives CDR1 LGHNT, CDR2 FRNRAP. The chain's CDR3 is CASGFETGIYGYTF. DNA for the CDR3: TGTGCTAGTGGTTTTGAAACAGGGATCTATGGCTACACCTTC.

The sample holds one count of this clone. The chain carries TRBV13 and TRBJ2-7; 8 bases are shared with TRBD1. V trimming: 3 bases; J trimming: 5 bases; junction bases outside the gene matches: 6. Looked up from germline, CDR1 is PRHDT and CDR2 is FYEKMQ (reference sequence). The CDR3 contains 14 residues. The CDR3 region is CASSFGQGFHEQYF. The CDR3 DNA reads as TGTGCCAGCAGCTTCGGACAGGGCTTCCACGAGCAGTACTTC.

This chain connects TRBV10-3 to TRBJ2-7; 11 bases are a match to TRBD2. The CDR3 loop spans 15 amino acids. V trimming: 0 bases; J trimming: 5 bases; junction bases outside the gene matches: 3. CDR1 ENHRY and CDR2 SYGVKD come from the germline V gene. CDR3 loop: CAISESLAGGNEQYF. CDR3 nucleotide sequence: TGTGCCATCAGTGAGTCTCTAGCGGGAGGCAACGAGCAGTACTTC.

This sequence joins TRBV19 and TRBJ1-5, with 7 positions matching TRBD1. V gave up 5 bases and J gave up 6 bases; unmatched junction bases: 13. The germline V gene has CDR1 LNHDA and CDR2 SQIVND (reference sequence). CDR3 size: 16 residues. CDR3 sequence: CASSSINRGGGQPQHF. The CDR3 DNA follows: TGTGCCAGTAGTTCAATCAACAGGGGTGGGGGTCAGCCCCAGCATTTT. Together with reference TRBV19 and TRBJ1-5, the CDR3 gives the full variable domain: DGGITQSPKYLFRKEGQNVTLSCEQNLNHDAMYWYRQDPGQGLRLIYYSQIVNDFQKGDIAEGYSVSREKKESFPLTVTSAQKNPTAFYLCASSSINRGGGQPQHFGDGTRLSIL.

The rearrangement links TRBV7-9 to TRBJ1-3; D is unresolved. CDR1 and CDR2 (germline): SEHNR, FQNEAQ (reference sequence). Trimming left V 2 bases short and J 4 bases short, with 6 bases between. The CDR3 has 13 residues. This CDR3 is CASSLSQGNTIYF. CDR3 in DNA: TGTGCCAGCAGCTTATCCCAGGGAAACACCATATATTTT.